In its sample, the clone carrying this T cell receptor (beta chain) was seen many times. Its antigen is still unknown. The record originates from a study of blood T cells in healthy people across ages. Study conclusions and caveats: The unsorted PBMCs prevented any conclusive comparison of naive versus antigen-experienced cells.

CDR1 and CDR2 from the germline V gene are SGHKS and YYEKEE (reference sequence). Deletions cut 4 bases from V and 1 base from J, with 14 bases between. CDR3 length: 15 amino acids. The use of a sample-barcoded 5' primer and a J-beta primer mix characterized a second PCR of roughly 6 to 11 cycles. TCRdb redid the calling of the 5' RACE reads with MiXCR, one entry per CDR3 protein. The sample holds around 1,700,000 distinct CDR3 sequences, 28% seen once. Sequencing input: blood. The rearrangement uses TRBV5-5 and TRBJ2-5, with TRBD1 as a possible D gene (7 bases). This receptor was identified in a woman aged 25 to 39 in good health. The CDR3 sequence: CASSHMQGGQETQYF. CDR3 in DNA: TGTGCCAGCAGCCATATGCAGGGGGGCCAAGAGACCCAGTACTTC.